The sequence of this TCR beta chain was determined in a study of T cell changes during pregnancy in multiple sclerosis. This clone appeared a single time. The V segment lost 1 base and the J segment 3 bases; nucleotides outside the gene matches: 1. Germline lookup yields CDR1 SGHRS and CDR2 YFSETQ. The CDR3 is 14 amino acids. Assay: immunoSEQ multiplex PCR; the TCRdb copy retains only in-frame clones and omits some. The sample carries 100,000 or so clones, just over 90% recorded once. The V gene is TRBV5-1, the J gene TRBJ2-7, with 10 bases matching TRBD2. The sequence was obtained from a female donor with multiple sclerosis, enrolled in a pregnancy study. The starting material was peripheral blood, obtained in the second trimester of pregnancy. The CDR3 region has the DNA TGCGCCAGCAGCTTGTCTAGCGGGAGCTACGAGCAGTACTTC. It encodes CASSLSSGSYEQYF.